These 8 T cell receptor beta chains were sequenced from one sample in a study of early stage breast cancer tumors. Produced via immunoSEQ multiplex PCR; TCRdb's table is partial and in-frame only. The sample consists of about 51,000 clones, roughly 78% of them appearing once. What was sequenced was blood. These receptors were collected from a person in their forties with breast cancer.

This clone was detected only a few times. The rearrangement joins TRBV5-6 to TRBJ2-1; no clear D gene. V lost 3 bases and J lost 10, with 8 bases in between. Per the germline V gene, CDR1 is SGHDT and CDR2 is YYEEEE. The CDR3 extends over 11 amino acids. The CDR3 DNA is TGTGCCAGCAGCTCCCGCAGGGAGCAGTTCTTC. Translated: CASSSRREQFF.

This chain joins TRBV6-6 and TRBJ1-2, with D tentatively TRBD1 (6 bases). The germline V gene has CDR1 MNHNY and CDR2 SVGAGI (reference sequence). CDR3 size: 14 residues. The V end was cut by 4 bases, the J end by 1 base, with 10 bases between. CDR3 bases: TGTGCCAGCAGTTCACAGGGAATTAACTATGGCTACACCTTC. Its translation: CASSSQGINYGYTF.

The CDR3 loop is CAWRGLSRTDTQYF. The CDR3 DNA reads TGTGCCTGGAGGGGTCTCAGTCGCACAGATACGCAGTATTTT. This rearrangement joins TRBV30 to TRBJ2-3; D remains unclear. Trimming pared 3 bases from V and 1 base from J, leaving 11 bases between. Looked up from germline, CDR1 is GTSNPN and CDR2 is SVGIG (reference sequence). This CDR3 comprises 14 residues.

This chain joins TRBV6-5 and TRBJ1-2; unclear D gene. The CDR3 contains 13 residues. The ends were cut back, 4 bases at V and 4 bases at J, with 10 bases in the middle. CDR1 is MNHEY and CDR2 is SVGAGI in the germline V gene. The CDR3, as DNA: TGTGCCAGCAGTTGGGTAGGAGGCTATGGCTACACCTTC. Amino acid sequence: CASSWVGGYGYTF.

There are a few counts of this clone. V usage is TRBV6-1 and J usage is TRBJ2-5, with D perhaps assigned TRBD1 or TRBD2 (5 bases each). CDR3 length: 16 amino acids. Trimming took 3 bases from V and 4 from J, leaving 18 bases between them. CDR1 MNHNS and CDR2 SASEGT come from the germline V gene. The CDR3 nucleotides are TGTGCCAGCAGTGACCTCACCGGGACCAAAGGAGAGACCCAGTACTTC. Translating it yields CASSDLTGTKGETQYF.

In DNA form, the CDR3 reads TGCGCCAGCAGCTTGGAACGGAGCTCTGGGGCCAACGTCCTGACTTTC. It yields the protein CASSLERSSGANVLTF. This sequence joins TRBV5-1 and TRBJ2-6; D is unresolved. Trimming stripped 0 bases from V and 0 bases from J, with 7 bases between. The germline V gene has CDR1 SGHRS and CDR2 YFSETQ. The CDR3 covers 16 residues. Full variable domain (rest looked up from reference TRBV5-1 and TRBJ2-6): KAGVTQTPRYLIKTRGQQVTLSCSPISGHRSVSWYQQTPGQGLQFLFEYFSETQRNKGNFPGRFSGRQFSNSRSEMNVSTLELGDSALYLCASSLERSSGANVLTFGAGSRLTVL.

This clone has only one observation. The chain has TRBV6-5 and TRBJ2-5; 13 bases match TRBD2. The CDR3 consists of 15 residues. Trimming took 6 bases from V and 1 from J; bases not matched to a gene: 2. Germline V gene sequence: CDR1 MNHEY, CDR2 SVGAGI. The CDR3 nucleotides read TGTGCCAGCAGAACTAGCGGGAGGGCCCAAGAGACCCAGTACTTC. It specifies CASRTSGRAQETQYF.

This chain uses TRBV19 with TRBJ2-7; a possible D gene is TRBD1 (6 bases). Trimming took 3 bases from V and 1 from J, leaving 13 bases between them. CDR1 is LNHDA and CDR2 is SQIVND in the germline V gene (reference sequence). This CDR3 has 15 amino acids. CDR3 residues: CASSIAQGWSYEQYF. The DNA for the CDR3 is TGTGCCAGTAGTATCGCCCAGGGGTGGTCCTACGAGCAGTACTTC.